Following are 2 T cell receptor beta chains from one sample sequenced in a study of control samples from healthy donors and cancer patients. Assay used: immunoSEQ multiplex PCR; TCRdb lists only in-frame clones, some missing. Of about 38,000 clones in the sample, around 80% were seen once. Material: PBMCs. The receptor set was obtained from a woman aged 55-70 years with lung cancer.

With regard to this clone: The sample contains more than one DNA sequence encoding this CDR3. The CDR3 DNA is TGTGCCAGCAGCTCGGGACAGGGTAGGAACTATGGCTACACCTTC. This codes for CASSSGQGRNYGYTF. The chain has TRBV7-2 and TRBJ1-2, with TRBD1 identical over 9 bases. The germline V gene has CDR1 SGHTA and CDR2 FQGNSA. This CDR3 contains 15 residues. V gave up 4 bases and J gave up 2 bases; unmatched junction bases: 5.

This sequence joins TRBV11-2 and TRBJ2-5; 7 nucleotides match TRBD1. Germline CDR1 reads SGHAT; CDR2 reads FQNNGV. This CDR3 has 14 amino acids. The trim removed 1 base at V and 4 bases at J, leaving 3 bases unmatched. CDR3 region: CASSLGGGSETQYF. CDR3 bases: TGTGCCAGCAGCTTAGGAGGGGGCTCAGAGACCCAGTACTTC.